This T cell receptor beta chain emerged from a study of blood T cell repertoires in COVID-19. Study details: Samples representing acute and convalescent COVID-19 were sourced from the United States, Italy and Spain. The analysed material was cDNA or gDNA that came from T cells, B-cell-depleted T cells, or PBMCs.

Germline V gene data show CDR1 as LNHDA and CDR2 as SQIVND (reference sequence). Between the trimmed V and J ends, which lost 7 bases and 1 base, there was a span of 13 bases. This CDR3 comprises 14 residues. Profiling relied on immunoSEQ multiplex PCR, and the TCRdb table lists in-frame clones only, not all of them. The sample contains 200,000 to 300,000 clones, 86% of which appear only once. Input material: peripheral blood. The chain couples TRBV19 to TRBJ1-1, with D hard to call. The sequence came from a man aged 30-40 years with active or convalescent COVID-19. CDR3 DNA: TGTGCCAGTACCTCAAGAGCGGGGAACACTGAAGCTTTCTTT. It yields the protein CASTSRAGNTEAFF.